One sample yielded the 5 T cell receptor beta chains listed below, sequenced in a study of a mutant IDH1 vaccine in newly diagnosed glioma (dated by TCRdb to the early 2020s). In the paper's terms, the time point label means: week 35, safety follow-up. A 20-mer mutant IDH1 peptide at 300 micrograms in Montanide made up each vaccine dose, which was injected subcutaneously together with topical imiquimod. The protocol used for the library was the immunoSEQ multiplex PCR assay. The clones in this table, taken by TCRdb from immuneACCESS, are in-frame only. Not every clone is retained; where verified, under half of the shortfall comes from an unresolved V gene, and the cause of the rest is unknown. This sample holds 35,000 to 45,000 clones; 65% to 90% were observed only once. Under 6% of the sample is held by the ten biggest clonotypes. The antigens for these receptors are not known. This specimen was PBMCs, taken from a glioma patient whose treatment included an IDH1 peptide vaccine. The receptors here all came from a woman aged 45-65 years with glioma.

The V call is TRBV7-2, the J call TRBJ2-3, with 10 bases matching TRBD2. The V gene's germline CDR1 is SGHTA and CDR2 FQGNSA. The junction had 14 bases not matched to a gene; V was cut back by 5 bases and J by 0 bases. CDR3 length: 19 residues. DNA for the CDR3: TGTGCCAGCAGCGCCCGGAGACTAGCGGGTCCCCGTAGCACAGATACGCAGTATTTT. This translates into CASSARRLAGPRSTDTQYF.

V usage is TRBV7-3 and J usage is TRBJ2-5; tentatively, D is TRBD2 (5 bases). The germline CDR1 and CDR2 sequences are SGHTA and FQGTGA. The germline V and J ends were trimmed by 5 bases and 5 bases, with 12 bases remaining between them. The CDR3 spans 13 residues. The CDR3 DNA follows: TGTGCCAGCAGCCTGGACGGGGAGGAGACCCAGTACTTC. Residues: CASSLDGEETQYF.

V is TRBV6-1 and J is TRBJ2-7; D call uncertain. V was clipped by 1 base and J by 3 bases, with 7 bases between them. This CDR3 region has 13 residues. The germline gives CDR1 MNHNS, CDR2 SASEGT. CDR3: CASSEEVFYEQYF. For the CDR3, the DNA is TGTGCCAGCAGTGAAGAAGTCTTCTACGAGCAGTACTTC.

V and J are TRBV19 and TRBJ1-5; D is undetermined. V gave up 8 bases and J gave up 0 bases, with 14 bases separating them. The V gene's germline CDR1 is LNHDA and CDR2 SQIVND (reference sequence). This CDR3 has 15 residues. The CDR3 loop is CASQRRGDSNQPQHF. The CDR3 region has the DNA TGTGCCAGTCAAAGGCGGGGAGATAGCAATCAGCCCCAGCATTTT. The whole variable domain, filled in from reference TRBV19 and TRBJ1-5, reads DGGITQSPKYLFRKEGQNVTLSCEQNLNHDAMYWYRQDPGQGLRLIYYSQIVNDFQKGDIAEGYSVSREKKESFPLTVTSAQKNPTAFYLCASQRRGDSNQPQHFGDGTRLSIL.

The genes are TRBV7-9 and TRBJ2-7, with 8 bases that match TRBD1. Germline-derived CDR1 and CDR2 are SEHNR and FQNEAQ (reference sequence). The length of the CDR3 is 15 residues. Germline trimming cut 1 base from V and 9 bases from J; bases unmatched to any gene: 11. CDR3 loop: CASSLDSGGVTRQYF. The CDR3, as DNA: TGTGCCAGCAGCTTAGATTCAGGGGGCGTAACTCGGCAGTACTTC.